Below, one T cell receptor beta chain is given with its context. Its antigen remains unidentified. Germline V CDR1 and CDR2: MNHGY, SAAAGT. The trim removed 4 bases at V and 3 bases at J, leaving 1 base unmatched. This CDR3 contains 14 residues. TCRdb keeps only in-frame clones here, not all; method: immunoSEQ multiplex PCR. The table has more than 2,500 clones, more than 20% seen once. This sample was included in a study of sequential checkpoint blockade in melanoma. Overall study: Both treatment sequences were followed by maintenance nivolumab. Study-wide results and limits: Rising tumor T-cell fraction and clonality meant about 30 times likelier benefit.

Specified treatment: randomized to nivolumab then ipilimumab (arm A) or the reverse (arm B). This specimen consisted of tumor tissue (inferred from file names), obtained from a patient given nivolumab and ipilimumab in sequence. The chain carries TRBV6-8 and TRBJ1-3, with TRBD1 identical over 9 bases. The receptor was derived from a human donor with melanoma. The chain's CDR3 is CASSWTGVGNTIYF. In nucleotides, the CDR3 is TGTGCCAGCAGTTGGACAGGGGTTGGAAACACCATATATTTT.